This section outlines one T cell receptor (beta chain) sequence together with its context. The antigen it binds to is not known. Base-call qualities are not available, and no considerably larger clone is one nucleotide away. The 40 or so donors, aged about 6 to 95 years, were systemically healthy Caucasian individuals from Russia. Around 9.7 milliliters of peripheral blood were collected from each donor into EDTA-treated Vacutainer tubes. Ficoll-Paque density-gradient centrifugation was used to isolate PBMCs, with at least 6 million obtained per sample. Total RNA was extracted from PBMCs with Trizol reagent, with at least 5.5 micrograms obtained per sample. For every donor, flow cytometry on a PBMC aliquot measured the percentage of naive CD45RAhigh/CD27high T cells. V and J lose 11 bases and 0 bases, and a span of 18 bases separates them. From cysteine to phenylalanine, the CDR3 is 15 amino acids long. The entry retains the CDR3 DNA only, 45 bases that are in frame from base 1. For CDR1 and CDR2, the germline V gene lists MNHEY and SVGEGT.

This specimen belongs to a study of blood T cells in healthy people across ages (dated by TCRdb to 2014 to 2015). About the investigation overall: In model experiments, template switching captured roughly one uniquely barcoded TCR beta cDNA molecule for every two T cells. Age-related changes in TCR beta repertoire diversity were measured in the study by deep sequencing normalized with unique cDNA molecular identifiers. Four age groups were formed from the donors: young (average 16 years), middle-aged (just under 40), aged (62) and long-lived (82). Donors of different ages were randomly distributed across sequencing lanes to avoid experimental bias. Using the same blood draw, the study looked at two additional independent replicas of 1 million unique cDNA reads for two donors, one aged 18 to 30 and the other aged 80 or older.

Summary of the overall study and its limitations: As age increased, observed TCR beta diversity per million T cells dropped in a roughly linear way, and a significant reduction was already evident by age 40. Because donor CMV infection status was unknown, age-related changes in expanded clonotypes were potentially confounded. The long-lived group showed more naive CD4+ T cells, fewer expanded clones and increased TCR diversity than the aged group, suggesting age selection. The percentage of naive T cells measured by flow cytometry correlated strongly with observed TCR beta diversity. Total diversity estimates from one million sequenced T cells were considered lower bounds and underestimates. Since profiling was done on bulk unsorted PBMCs, naive and antigen-experienced compartments could not be conclusively compared.

Libraries were built with 5' RACE. Reads for this sample came from an Illumina HiSeq 2500. A second PCR of about 7 to 12 cycles was run with a J-beta primer mix and a sample-barcoded 5' primer. Each TCR beta cDNA molecule received a unique molecular identifier from a template-switch 5' adaptor carrying 12 random nucleotides. Each sample yielded at least 2.5 million CDR3-containing paired-end reads. The Mint cDNA synthesis kit, primed by a TRBC-specific oligonucleotide, was used to synthesize first-strand cDNA from all RNA. All cDNA was treated with uracil-DNA glycosylase and then went through a first 18-cycle PCR with the universal primers M1SS and BC2_uni_R. As for how the authors treated the data: Each sample was normalized by randomly selecting 1 million high-quality reads, each carrying a distinct molecular identifier. Instead of being binned into consensus sequences, reads that shared molecular identifiers were thrown out. MiTCR, with a Q25 quality threshold and the strictest error-elimination algorithm, was used for CDR3 identification, clonotype clustering and error correction. A nonparametric unseen species model using Euler transformation provided a lower-bound estimate of total TCR beta diversity. TCRdb reprocessed the public reads (quality trimming at Q25 with fastp, clone calling with MiXCR) and kept in-frame beta chains. CDR3 protein duplicates are merged, each entry listing the most common genes and DNA. The V and J calls were not made by the authors but by TCRdb's processing. Across this sample there are roughly 2 million distinct CDR3 sequences, with roughly 50% seen only once. The top ten constitute less than 2.5% of the sample.

The receptor comes from a woman between 40 and 55 years old in good health. The V gene is TRBV6-2 or TRBV6-3 and the J gene is TRBJ2-3, with no reliable assignment of the D segment. Sequencing was carried out using blood. The nucleotide sequence reads TGTGCCTCCCTAAGACTGAGCCTGAGCACAGATACGCAGTATTTT. Protein translation: CASLRLSLSTDTQYF.